The 14 T cell receptor beta chains listed next were all sequenced from one sample in a study of identical twins. TCRdb re-called the 5' RACE reads through MiXCR, storing one row per CDR3 protein. The sample yields roughly 350,000 distinct CDR3 sequences, 8.5% to 10% seen once. The sequencing sample was made of naive T cells sorted from blood. Source of these receptors: a woman aged 50 to 65 in good health.

This clonotype occurred many times. The rearrangement joins TRBV5-1 to TRBJ2-1; the match to TRBD1 covers 7 bases. In germline, CDR1 is SGHRS, CDR2 YFSETQ. The length of the CDR3 is 14 residues. The J segment lost 5 bases and the V segment lost 4 bases, leaving 6 bases of the junction unmatched. CDR3 loop: CASSIGTVDNEQFF. CDR3 nucleotide sequence: TGCGCCAGCAGCATCGGGACAGTCGACAATGAGCAGTTCTTC.

This clonotype was picked up many times. V usage is TRBV7-8 and J usage is TRBJ2-3; D unclear. CDR1 is SGHVS, CDR2 FQNEAQ, per germline. This CDR3 has 13 amino acids. Trimming stripped 3 bases from V and 5 bases from J, with 9 bases between. The CDR3 sequence: CASSFIAKDTQYF. CDR3 DNA sequence: TGTGCCAGCAGCTTTATAGCAAAAGATACGCAGTATTTT.

This clonotype was counted between two and nine times. The J gene is TRBJ2-1, the V gene TRBV18; no reliable D call. Trimming took 0 bases from V and 5 from J, leaving 14 bases between them. CDR1 is KGHSH and CDR2 is LQKENI in the germline V gene. The CDR3 consists of 16 residues. CDR3 sequence (DNA): TGTGCCAGCTCACCACCTCCCCGCCCTTTCGACAATGAGCAGTTCTTC. Translating it yields CASSPPPRPFDNEQFF. The whole variable domain, filled in from reference TRBV18 and TRBJ2-1, reads NAGVMQNPRHLVRRRGQEARLRCSPMKGHSHVYWYRQLPEEGLKFMVYLQKENIIDESGMPKERFSAEFPKEGPSILRIQQVVRGDSAAYFCASSPPPRPFDNEQFFGPGTRLTVL.

This clonotype has at least ten counts. The chain uses TRBV5-1 and TRBJ2-7; the match to TRBD2 covers 10 bases. Trimming removed 5 bases from V and 2 bases from J; junction bases left unmatched: 10. The V gene's germline CDR1 is SGHRS and CDR2 YFSETQ. This CDR3 comprises 16 residues. This CDR3 reads CASSPGSGRSTYEQYF. CDR3 bases: TGCGCCAGCAGTCCGGGTAGCGGGAGGTCTACCTACGAGCAGTACTTC.

This clonotype was observed a handful of times. The CDR3 DNA sequence: TGTGCTACCAGAAGCTATACCGGGACACATAATTCACCCCTCCACTTT. It yields the protein CATRSYTGTHNSPLHF. This chain links TRBV12-5 with TRBJ1-6; TRBD1 is a possible D gene (6 bases). The V gene lost 10 bases and the J gene lost 5 bases, with 21 bases spanning the gap. The CDR3 covers 16 residues. CDR1 and CDR2 (germline): LGHNT, FRNRAP.

The sample holds a few counts of this clonotype. The V and J genes are TRBV2 and TRBJ2-3; tentatively, D is TRBD1 (6 bases). The CDR3 is made up of 16 amino acids. Germline CDR1 SNHLY, CDR2 FYNNEI. The ends were cut back, 3 bases at V and 0 bases at J, with 13 bases in the middle. As DNA, the CDR3 is TGTGCCAGCAGTGAGGATGCAGGGGCAAGCACAGATACGCAGTATTTT. Translating it yields CASSEDAGASTDTQYF.

This clonotype was recorded at least ten times. This sequence joins TRBV24-1 and TRBJ2-2, with a possible D match to TRBD1 (5 bases). Germline assignment: CDR1 KGHDR and CDR2 SFDVKD. The CDR3 has 15 residues. V was shortened by 3 bases and J by 1 base, with 8 bases between the two germline ends. The DNA for the CDR3 is TGTGCCACCAGTGATCAGGGATGGAACACCGGGGAGCTGTTTTTT. Its protein is CATSDQGWNTGELFF.

A few counts support this clonotype. This sequence joins TRBV2 and TRBJ1-5; tentatively, D is TRBD1 (5 bases). CDR1 is SNHLY, CDR2 FYNNEI, per germline. V shed 5 bases and J shed 0 bases, with 8 bases lying between them. This CDR3 has 14 amino acids. The CDR3 loop is CASSRGHSNQPQHF. DNA for the CDR3: TGTGCCAGCAGTCGAGGACATAGCAATCAGCCCCAGCATTTT.

The rearrangement uses TRBV12-3 or TRBV12-4 and TRBJ2-5; the match to TRBD1 covers 9 bases. V was clipped by 5 bases and J by 4 bases; unmatched bases: 8. The CDR3 is 15 amino acids. CDR3 protein: CASSHRGLFLETQYF. The CDR3 nucleotides read TGTGCCAGCAGTCACAGGGGGCTCTTTTTAGAGACCCAGTACTTC.

The chain combines TRBV4-1 with TRBJ1-1; D uncertain. Germline V gives CDR1 MGHRA, CDR2 YSYEKL. V gave up 0 bases and J gave up 5 bases, with 22 bases separating them. The CDR3 contains 18 residues. In nucleotides, the CDR3 is TGCGCCAGCAGCCAAGATTTAGGATTGAGAGGAGGGTGGACTGAAGCTTTCTTT. Its protein product is CASSQDLGLRGGWTEAFF.

CDR3 nucleotides: TGTGCCAGCAGCTTAGAAAGCGGGAGCTCCTACGAGCAGTACTTC. This codes for CASSLESGSSYEQYF. The J gene is TRBJ2-7, the V gene TRBV11-2, with 8 bases that match TRBD2. The V gene's germline CDR1 is SGHAT and CDR2 FQNNGV. The CDR3 has 15 amino acids. V trimming: 0 bases; J trimming: 0 bases; junction bases outside the gene matches: 1.

A few counts support this clonotype. V usage is TRBV20-1 and J usage is TRBJ2-3, with 13 bases that match TRBD2. The CDR3 spans 17 residues. With V trimmed by 5 bases and J by 4 bases, 12 bases remained unmatched. CDR1 DFQATT and CDR2 SNEGSKA come from the germline V gene (reference sequence). CDR3 region: CSAPTIILAGGPDTQYF. The CDR3 nucleotides are TGCAGTGCTCCCACCATAATACTAGCGGGAGGGCCAGATACGCAGTATTTT.

This clonotype was found a few times. The rearrangement joins TRBV24-1 to TRBJ2-1, with 8 bases fitting TRBD2. The V gene end was trimmed by 0 bases and the J gene end by 6 bases; junction bases not matched to a gene: 3. The CDR3 covers 15 residues. The V gene's germline CDR1 is KGHDR and CDR2 SFDVKD. The CDR3 reads CATSDLGAGGNEQFF. The CDR3 DNA reads as TGTGCCACCAGTGATTTGGGGGCGGGAGGCAATGAGCAGTTCTTC.

In this sample, this clonotype turned up a few times. This sequence joins TRBV6-2 or TRBV6-3 and TRBJ2-1, with D uncertain. The CDR3 contains 13 residues. In germline, CDR1 is MNHEY, CDR2 SVGEGT. V dropped 0 bases and J dropped 7 bases, with 7 bases sitting between them. The CDR3 DNA sequence: TGTGCCAGCAGTTACTCGAGTTCGAATGAGCAGTTCTTC. Translating it yields CASSYSSSNEQFF.